Below are 29 T cell receptor beta chains sequenced from a single sample in a study of spatial heterogeneity in lung cancer. A single record per CDR3 protein comes from TCRdb applying MiXCR to the 5' RACE reads. This sample has under 11,000 distinct CDR3 sequences, with 3% to 5% found just once. Time point described: sample taken at primary tumor resection. Whole RNA from tumor, nontumor lung or frozen PBMC was sequenced unsorted. The sequencing used normal lung tissue next to the tumor, collected at surgery. The receptor set was obtained from a male donor with early-stage non-small cell lung cancer.

This clonotype has at least ten counts. This beta chain came through as a stray read in a library set up for alpha chains, and its size says little. This chain uses TRBV6-4 with TRBJ1-5; no definite D call. Germline loops: CDR1 MRHNA, CDR2 SNTAGT. This CDR3 is 15 amino acids long. Trimming left V 4 bases short and J 3 bases short, with 13 bases between. The CDR3 sequence: CASSVVDKDNQPQHF. CDR3 nucleotide sequence: TGTGCCAGCAGTGTGGTAGATAAAGACAATCAGCCCCAGCATTTT.

To note about this clonotype: This beta chain is an off-target read within a library intended for alpha chains, so its frequency means little. The rearrangement uses TRBV5-1 and TRBJ1-2, with 8 nucleotides matching TRBD1. Germline CDR1 is SGHRS and CDR2 is YFSETQ. This CDR3 has 13 residues. The ends lost 4 bases at V and 6 bases at J; junction bases unmatched: 5. The CDR3 loop reads CASSMTGENGYTF. The CDR3 DNA reads TGCGCCAGCAGCATGACAGGGGAGAATGGCTACACCTTC.

By share, this clonotype counts as medium-sized (0.01 to 0.1%). This beta chain lies outside the target of a library built for alpha chains; its clone size means little. The V and J genes are TRBV29-1 and TRBJ1-4; 7 bases align to TRBD1. The CDR3 covers 13 residues. After removal of 7 bases from V and 5 bases from J, the junction contained 7 bases not matched to a gene. CDR1 SQVTM and CDR2 ANQGSEA come from the germline V gene. CDR3 nucleotide sequence: TGCAGCGGCCGGGACAGTGAAAATGAAAAACTGTTTTTT. It yields the protein CSGRDSENEKLFF.

This clonotype has at least ten counts. This beta chain is a stray sequence in a library constructed for alpha chains; its clone size is not meaningful. The gene calls are TRBV9 and TRBJ2-3; 7 nucleotides agree with TRBD2. Trimming cost V 3 bases and J 0 bases; bases outside gene matches: 4. The CDR3 contains 15 residues. Per germline, CDR1 SGDLS and CDR2 YYNGEE. The CDR3 region has the DNA TGTGCCAGCAGCGCTAGCGGAGTTAGCACAGATACGCAGTATTTT. It translates to CASSASGVSTDTQYF.

In regard to this clonotype: Since it is a stray read in a library aimed at alpha chains, this beta chain has a size that is not meaningful. The chain carries TRBV7-6 and TRBJ2-2, with D unresolved. The germline V gene encodes CDR1 SGHVS and CDR2 FNYEAQ. Deletions cut 5 bases from V and 3 bases from J, with 10 bases between. The length of the CDR3 is 14 residues. CDR3 region: CASSKRYDTGELFF. The CDR3 nucleotides are TGTGCCAGCAGCAAAAGATACGACACCGGGGAGCTGTTTTTT.

This clonotype came up many times. The library was prepared for alpha chains; this beta chain is a stray read, so its frequency means little. The rearrangement uses TRBV2 and TRBJ2-7; tentative D call: TRBD1 (5 bases). The V gene lost 5 bases and the J gene lost 0 bases, with 11 bases spanning the gap. From germline, CDR1 is SNHLY and CDR2 FYNNEI. The CDR3 consists of 14 residues. CDR3 protein: CASSLTGDSYEQYF. The CDR3, as DNA: TGTGCCAGCAGTTTAACAGGCGACTCCTACGAGCAGTACTTC.

This clonotype has ten or more counts. This beta chain slipped into a library made for alpha chains as a stray read, so its size is not meaningful. The rearrangement joins TRBV5-1 to TRBJ2-1; 10 nucleotides match TRBD2. The CDR3 is made up of 15 amino acids. CDR1 and CDR2 from the germline V gene are SGHRS and YFSETQ. With V trimmed by 3 bases and J by 3 bases, 3 bases remained unmatched. The CDR3: CASSSAGGFYNEQFF. CDR3 DNA: TGCGCCAGCAGCTCAGCGGGGGGGTTCTACAATGAGCAGTTCTTC.

At least ten counts were recorded for this clonotype. Because this beta chain is a stray read in a library intended to capture alpha chains, its abundance should not be given much weight. This chain uses TRBV29-1 with TRBJ1-2; tentatively, D is TRBD1 (6 bases). CDR1 is SQVTM, CDR2 ANQGSEA, per germline. This CDR3 has 11 residues. The CDR3 sequence is CSTGADYGYTF. For the CDR3, the DNA is TGCAGTACGGGGGCGGACTATGGCTACACCTTC.

This clonotype was recorded many times. This beta chain is off target for a library built for alpha chains, so its abundance means little. This sequence joins TRBV7-2 and TRBJ1-2, with TRBD1 identical over 8 bases. J gave up 11 bases and V 3 bases, and 8 bases lay outside the gene matches. In germline, CDR1 is SGHTA, CDR2 FQGNSA. The CDR3 is 13 amino acids. This CDR3 reads CASSLDRAKGYTF. CDR3 sequence (DNA): TGTGCCAGCAGCTTGGACAGGGCGAAAGGGTACACCTTC.

Judged by abundance, this clonotype is medium-sized. In a library made to pick up alpha chains, this beta chain is a stray read with a size that means little. This chain connects TRBV6-6 to TRBJ1-5, with 7 bases that match TRBD1. V shed 7 bases and J 4 bases; nucleotides not matched to a gene: 7. Germline V gene data show CDR1 as MNHNY and CDR2 as SVGAGI (reference sequence). The CDR3 spans 14 residues. The CDR3 DNA sequence: TGTGCCAGCAACCGACAGGGCGAAAATCAGCCCCAGCATTTT. It is translated as CASNRQGENQPQHF.

There are a few counts of this clonotype. This beta chain is a stray sequence in a library constructed for alpha chains; its clone size is not meaningful. The V and J genes are TRBV5-1 and TRBJ2-7; 10 positions match TRBD2. V was pared by 0 bases and J by 6 bases, with 9 bases of the junction left unmatched. CDR1 and CDR2 (germline): SGHRS, YFSETQ. The CDR3 loop spans 16 amino acids. The DNA for the CDR3 is TGCGCCAGCAGCTTGGACTTCAGCGGGAGGGCAGGCGAGCAGTACTTC. Residues: CASSLDFSGRAGEQYF.

This clonotype was seen more than once but under ten times. This beta chain lies outside the target of a library built for alpha chains; its clone size means little. This chain connects TRBV11-2 to TRBJ2-5; no firm D call. This CDR3 spans 14 amino acids. Germline lookup yields CDR1 SGHAT and CDR2 FQNNGV. V gave up 0 bases and J gave up 4 bases, with 9 bases separating them. This chain's CDR3 is CASSLDGELETQYF. Written as DNA, the CDR3 is TGTGCCAGCAGCTTAGATGGCGAATTAGAGACCCAGTACTTC.

Within the sample, this clonotype is medium-sized. This beta chain is off target for a library built for alpha chains, so its abundance means little. The chain joins TRBV12-5 to TRBJ2-5; D remains unclear. V was pared by 4 bases and J by 2 bases, with 8 bases between. Germline CDR1 is LGHNT and CDR2 is FRNRAP. The length of the CDR3 is 13 residues. The CDR3 loop is CASGSGLQETQYF. The CDR3 region has the DNA TGTGCTAGTGGTTCAGGCCTTCAAGAGACCCAGTACTTC. Together with reference TRBV12-5 and TRBJ2-5, the CDR3 gives the full variable domain: DARVTQTPRHKVTEMGQEVTMRCQPILGHNTVFWYRQTMMQGLELLAYFRNRAPLDDSGMPKDRFSAEMPDATLATLKIQPSEPRDSAVYFCASGSGLQETQYFGPGTRLLVL.

Ten or more counts support this clonotype. Little can be read into the size of this beta chain, an off-target read in a library designed for alpha chains. V is TRBV27 and J is TRBJ1-5; D call uncertain. The CDR3 totals 13 residues. V gave up 5 bases and J gave up 7 bases, with 12 bases separating them. In germline, CDR1 is MNHEY, CDR2 SMNVEV (reference sequence). The CDR3 protein is CASSEREWQPQHF. The CDR3 DNA follows: TGTGCCAGCAGTGAGAGGGAGTGGCAGCCCCAGCATTTT.

This clonotype was counted at least ten times. With the library built for alpha chains, this beta chain is off target and its frequency is not meaningful. The chain recombines TRBV12-3 or TRBV12-4 with TRBJ2-3, with TRBD2 matching 7 bases. The CDR3 loop spans 15 amino acids. J was trimmed by 8 bases and V by 1 base; bases with no gene match: 9. CDR3 sequence: CASSLVSAGVGTQYF. CDR3 coding DNA: TGTGCCAGCAGTTTAGTCTCCGCGGGAGTAGGTACGCAGTATTTT.

This clonotype has a count of ten or more. This beta chain is an unintended read in a library built for alpha chains; its size means little. This rearrangement joins TRBV10-3 to TRBJ2-7; D call uncertain. The CDR3 extends over 12 amino acids. Deletions cut 5 bases from V and 2 bases from J, with 7 bases between. Germline-derived CDR1 and CDR2 are ENHRY and SYGVKD. The CDR3: CAISPTTYEQYF. The CDR3 coding sequence is TGTGCCATCAGTCCGACGACCTACGAGCAGTACTTC.

Many counts were recorded for this clonotype. This beta chain represents an off-target read in a library built for alpha chains; its size is of limited meaning. The V gene is TRBV20-1, the J gene TRBJ2-3; 7 bases line up with TRBD2. CDR3 length: 15 amino acids. V trimming: 4 bases; J trimming: 2 bases; junction bases outside the gene matches: 9. Germline CDR1 reads DFQATT; CDR2 reads SNEGSKA (reference sequence). CDR3 residues: CSATQAGLNTDTQYF. The CDR3 bases are TGCAGTGCTACGCAGGCGGGACTAAACACAGATACGCAGTATTTT.

This clonotype is medium-sized (0.01 to 0.1%) in the sample. In a library made to pick up alpha chains, this beta chain is a stray read with a size that means little. The chain links TRBV4-3 to TRBJ1-1; tentative D call: TRBD1 (5 bases). Germline V CDR1 and CDR2: LGHNA, YSLEER. This CDR3 is built from 15 residues. Trimming removed 1 base at V and 5 bases at J, with 14 bases between. The CDR3 DNA reads as TGCGCCAGCAGCCAAGGTAGGGGAAGGGAGACTGAAGCTTTCTTT. It translates to CASSQGRGRETEAFF.

At least ten counts were recorded for this clonotype. Found in a library prepared for alpha chains, this beta chain is an off-target read, and its abundance has little meaning. V usage is TRBV28 and J usage is TRBJ2-5; weak D call: TRBD2 (6 bases). This CDR3 is 14 amino acids long. Trimming cost V 1 base and J 2 bases, with 8 bases left between them. Looked up from germline, CDR1 is MDHEN and CDR2 is SYDVKM. The CDR3 DNA is TGTGCCAGCAGTTTATTGGCGGGGCAAGAGACCCAGTACTTC. It codes for CASSLLAGQETQYF. Full variable domain (rest looked up from reference TRBV28 and TRBJ2-5): DVKVTQSSRYLVKRTGEKVFLECVQDMDHENMFWYRQDPGLGLRLIYFSYDVKMKEKGDIPEGYSVSREKKERFSLILESASTNQTSMYLCASSLLAGQETQYFGPGTRLLVL.

In this sample, this clonotype turned up many times. This beta chain is a stray read from a library made for alpha chains; its abundance is not meaningful. This chain joins TRBV12-3 or TRBV12-4 and TRBJ1-3; D may be TRBD1 (6 bases). The CDR3 is 17 residues long. Trimming removed 4 bases at V and 0 bases at J, with 16 bases between. CDR3 sequence (DNA): TGTGCCAGCAGTTGGGGTAACAGGGCCAGCTCTGGAAACACCATATATTTT. This sequence encodes CASSWGNRASSGNTIYF.

The sample holds many counts of this clonotype. This beta chain appears as a stray read in a library generated for alpha chains; its size is not informative. The chain couples TRBV7-8 to TRBJ2-3, with a weak D call TRBD1 (6 bases). V was cut by 1 base and J by 8 bases, with 13 bases left in between. This CDR3 has 14 residues. Germline CDR1 and CDR2: SGHVS and FQNEAQ. The CDR3 DNA reads TGTGCCAGCAGCTTAGATTACGCAGGGGTTACGCAGTATTTT. Residues: CASSLDYAGVTQYF. The full variable domain, completed using reference TRBV7-8 and TRBJ2-3, is GAGVSQSPRYKVAKRGQDVALRCDPISGHVSLFWYQQALGQGPEFLTYFQNEAQLDKSGLPSDRFFAERPEGSVSTLKIQRTQQEDSAVYLCASSLDYAGVTQYFGPGTRLTVL.

This clonotype has at least ten counts. This beta chain was picked up by a library intended for alpha chains and is off target, so its count carries little meaning. The genes are TRBV7-6 and TRBJ2-7; possibly TRBD2 for D (5 bases). The CDR3 is 14 residues long. Trimming shortened V by 1 base and J by 5 bases, and 12 bases separated the two germline ends. Germline V CDR1 and CDR2: SGHVS, FNYEAQ. In DNA form, the CDR3 reads TGTGCCAGCAGCTTAGAGGTTTGGGGAGACGAGCAGTACTTC. Translating it yields CASSLEVWGDEQYF.

Relative to its sample, this clonotype is medium-sized. The library was designed around alpha chains, so this beta chain is a stray read whose abundance carries little weight. This chain uses TRBV6-5 with TRBJ1-1; D gene ambiguous. Trimming took off 8 bases at V and 6 bases at J, with 19 bases between the two ends. Germline V CDR1 and CDR2: MNHEY, SVGAGI. The CDR3 totals 14 residues. The CDR3 region has the DNA TGTGCCAGCCTCCCACGAGGGAGATACCCTGAAGCTTTCTTT. Translation gives CASLPRGRYPEAFF.

By its share, this clonotype is medium-sized (0.01 to 0.1%). A library made for alpha chains picked up this beta chain off target, so its size means little. V gene TRBV20-1 combines with J gene TRBJ2-2; D is uncertain. Trimming stripped 3 bases from V and 5 bases from J, with 10 bases between. Germline V gene lookup returns CDR1 DFQATT and CDR2 SNEGSKA (reference sequence). This CDR3 is built from 13 residues. CDR3 sequence reads: CSARIWATGELFF. DNA of the CDR3: TGCAGTGCTAGGATCTGGGCTACCGGGGAGCTGTTTTTT.

Ten or more counts support this clonotype. In a library made to pick up alpha chains, this beta chain is a stray read with a size that means little. This chain connects TRBV2 to TRBJ2-3, with 7 bases identical to TRBD2. CDR1 SNHLY and CDR2 FYNNEI come from the germline V gene. CDR3 size: 14 residues. V shed 7 bases and J 6 bases; nucleotides not matched to a gene: 10. DNA for the CDR3: TGTGCCAGCATACTAGCGAAGGGGTCGGATACGCAGTATTTT. Protein product: CASILAKGSDTQYF.

In its sample, this clonotype was seen many times. A library prepared for alpha chains yielded this beta chain as an off-target read; its size is of little meaning. The chain employs TRBV2 and TRBJ2-5; possibly TRBD1 for D (6 bases). CDR1 is SNHLY and CDR2 is FYNNEI in the germline V gene. Between the trimmed V and J ends, which lost 0 bases and 4 bases, there was a span of 9 bases. The CDR3 spans 14 residues. The CDR3: CASSEARGSETQYF. In nucleotides, the CDR3 is TGTGCCAGCAGTGAAGCCAGGGGATCAGAGACCCAGTACTTC.

This clonotype was counted ten times or more. This beta chain appears as a stray read in a library generated for alpha chains; its size is not informative. This chain connects TRBV7-8 to TRBJ2-2; 10 positions agree with TRBD2. CDR3 length: 18 residues. Germline values: CDR1 SGHVS, CDR2 FQNEAQ. V trimming: 1 base; J trimming: 3 bases; junction bases outside the gene matches: 8. The CDR3: CASSLDRLAGVDTGELFF. The CDR3 nucleotides read TGTGCCAGCAGCTTAGATCGGCTAGCGGGAGTTGACACCGGGGAGCTGTTTTTT.

This clonotype came up many times. With the library built for alpha chains, this beta chain is off target and its frequency is not meaningful. The chain uses TRBV12-3 or TRBV12-4 and TRBJ2-1, with D perhaps TRBD2 (6 bases). The CDR3 runs to 17 residues. V was pared by 1 base and J by 0 bases, with 13 bases between. CDR3 nucleotide sequence: TGTGCCAGCAGTTTAGAGGCTAGCGAGTTCTCCTACAATGAGCAGTTCTTC. This sequence encodes CASSLEASEFSYNEQFF.

Sample share makes this clonotype medium-sized (0.01 to 0.1%). This beta chain came through as a stray read in a library set up for alpha chains, and its size says little. CDR3 in amino acids: CSVPDDRGWGETQYF. Written as DNA, the CDR3 is TGCAGCGTTCCAGACGACAGGGGCTGGGGAGAGACCCAGTACTTC. The chain links TRBV29-1 to TRBJ2-5, with TRBD1 matching 8 bases. The CDR3 covers 15 residues. V was pared by 5 bases and J by 4 bases, with 12 bases of the junction left unmatched. The germline CDR1 and CDR2 sequences are SQVTM and ANQGSEA. The complete variable domain, with remaining parts taken from reference TRBV29-1 and TRBJ2-5, reads SAVISQKPSRDICQRGTSLTIQCQVDSQVTMMFWYRQQPGQSLTLIATANQGSEATYESGFVIDKFPISRPNLTFSTLTVSNMSPEDSSIYLCSVPDDRGWGETQYFGPGTRLLVL.